The clone carrying this T cell receptor (beta chain) was detected a few times. Its target is not known. The data originate from a study of T cell repertoires in cytomegalovirus infection. In the study overall: Well-studied HLA-B-restricted epitopes and recently identified HLA-C-restricted epitopes of CMV were both used in the study. Indicated by public TCR beta signatures were CMV infection and matching HLA type.

Findings of the study overall: The ex vivo response showed dominance by HLA-C-restricted CMV-specific TCR beta clonotypes.

TCRdb reanalysed the reads using MiXCR and keeps one entry per CDR3 protein. The data hold roughly 78,000 distinct CDR3 sequences, with about 40% observed a single time. Trimming shortened V by 8 bases and J by 7 bases, and 15 bases separated the two germline ends. Germline loops: CDR1 MNHEY, CDR2 SVGEGT. The CDR3 consists of 14 residues. This clonotype was obtained from a human donor in good health (CMV status not recorded). Some clones in this sample may be carry-over from other donors' samples. The V gene is TRBV6-2 or TRBV6-3, the J gene TRBJ1-6; D remains unclear. The sample in question was CD8+ T cells from cultured PBMCs, obtained from culture after CMV antigen stimulation. The CDR3 region is CASEFRSSNSPLHF. CDR3 sequence (DNA): TGTGCCAGCGAATTCAGGAGCTCGAATTCACCCCTCCACTTT.